The 31 T cell receptor beta chains below come from one sample, sequenced in a study of shared clonotypes between healthy human individuals. The method was immunoSEQ multiplex PCR; TCRdb's version includes in-frame clones alone and lacks a portion of them. This table holds around 650,000 clones, approximately 96% found once. Cells designated naive CD8 were CD45RO-negative and were positively selected for CCR7, with terminally differentiated effector memory CD45RA+ cells excluded. The sample taken for sequencing was naive CD8+ T cells sorted from blood. These receptor sequences come from a woman aged 25 to 39 in good health.

The chain uses TRBV4-2 and TRBJ1-5, with a tentative D call TRBD1 (6 bases). Per the germline V gene, CDR1 is LGHNA and CDR2 is YNFKEQ. Trimming stripped 0 bases from V and 6 bases from J, with 12 bases between. The CDR3 runs to 15 residues. CDR3 residues: CASSQDRGAGQPQHF. The CDR3 coding sequence is TGTGCCAGCAGCCAAGATCGGGGGGCAGGTCAGCCCCAGCATTTT.

This chain uses TRBV6-6 with TRBJ1-5; TRBD1 agrees at 8 bases. The J segment lost 5 bases and the V segment lost 2 bases, leaving 5 bases of the junction unmatched. Germline V CDR1 and CDR2: MNHNY, SVGAGI (reference sequence). The CDR3 runs 15 residues. CDR3 sequence reads: CASSYLGTGDQPQHF. CDR3 nucleotides: TGTGCCAGCAGTTACCTGGGGACAGGCGATCAGCCCCAGCATTTT.

This chain joins TRBV11-2 and TRBJ2-7; TRBD1 is a possible D gene (6 bases). Per germline, CDR1 SGHAT and CDR2 FQNNGV. Trimming stripped 5 bases from V and 4 bases from J, with 18 bases between. The CDR3 is 15 residues long. The CDR3 region has the DNA TGTGCCAGCAGCCCTATCCCCCAAAGGGGGTACGAGCAGTACTTC. Protein: CASSPIPQRGYEQYF.

The genes are TRBV7-6 and TRBJ2-7; TRBD1 matches 8 bases. CDR3 size: 16 residues. Germline V CDR1 and CDR2: SGHVS, FNYEAQ. After removal of 2 bases from V and 6 bases from J, the junction contained 12 bases not matched to a gene. CDR3: CASSLHPIQGAGEQYF. The CDR3 bases are TGTGCCAGCAGCTTACATCCAATTCAGGGGGCGGGCGAGCAGTACTTC.

J is TRBJ2-1 and V is TRBV30; possible D gene TRBD2, 6 bases. Germline CDR1 GTSNPN, CDR2 SVGIG (reference sequence). V lost 6 bases to trimming and J lost 0 bases, with 18 bases between them. The CDR3 consists of 16 residues. The CDR3 nucleotides read TGTGCCTGTGAGGAATTGCGGGGAAGCTCCTACAATGAGCAGTTCTTC. Translated, it gives CACEELRGSSYNEQFF.

V usage is TRBV5-5 and J usage is TRBJ1-1; D is unresolved. Germline values: CDR1 SGHKS, CDR2 YYEKEE (reference sequence). The CDR3 consists of 12 residues. V lost 4 bases, J lost 4 bases, and 8 bases lay in between. The CDR3 coding sequence is TGTGCCAGCAGCCCGCTCGTCACTGAAGCTTTCTTT. Its protein is CASSPLVTEAFF.

This chain uses TRBV4-2 with TRBJ2-7; 10 positions agree with TRBD1. The CDR3 is 17 amino acids. Germline values: CDR1 LGHNA, CDR2 YNFKEQ. V lost 3 bases to trimming and J lost 2 bases; unmatched junction nucleotides: 10. CDR3 residues: CASSQRGGDRGAYEQYF. In nucleotides, the CDR3 is TGTGCCAGCAGCCAGAGGGGCGGGGACAGGGGAGCCTACGAGCAGTACTTC.

This clone has only one observation. The chain combines TRBV2 with TRBJ2-7; D is undetermined. V lost 2 bases and J 3 bases, leaving 14 bases between the germline ends. CDR3 length: 15 amino acids. Germline values: CDR1 SNHLY, CDR2 FYNNEI. This CDR3 reads CASSESAGTGYEQYF. Written as DNA, the CDR3 is TGTGCCAGCAGTGAATCCGCAGGTACCGGCTACGAGCAGTACTTC. Together with reference TRBV2 and TRBJ2-7, the CDR3 gives the full variable domain: EPEVTQTPSHQVTQMGQEVILRCVPISNHLYFYWYRQILGQKVEFLVSFYNNEISEKSEIFDDQFSVERPDGSNFTLKIRSTKLEDSAMYFCASSESAGTGYEQYFGPGTRLTVT.

This clone was recorded once. This rearrangement joins TRBV11-2 to TRBJ1-4; maybe TRBD1 (6 bases). CDR1 is SGHAT, CDR2 FQNNGV, per germline. This CDR3 is 12 amino acids long. Trimming took off 2 bases at V and 8 bases at J, with 6 bases between the two ends. DNA for the CDR3: TGTGCCAGCAGCTTACAGGGGGAAAAACTGTTTTTT. Its translation: CASSLQGEKLFF.

The gene calls are TRBV7-6 and TRBJ2-7; tentatively, D is TRBD2 (5 bases). Germline assignment: CDR1 SGHVS and CDR2 FNYEAQ. V lost 0 bases and J 0 bases, leaving 6 bases between the germline ends. The CDR3 loop spans 14 amino acids. CDR3 residues: CASSLAGSSYEQYF. CDR3 nucleotides: TGTGCCAGCAGCTTAGCAGGGAGCTCCTACGAGCAGTACTTC. Together with reference TRBV7-6 and TRBJ2-7, the CDR3 gives the full variable domain: GAGVSQSPRYKVTKRGQDVALRCDPISGHVSLYWYRQALGQGPEFLTYFNYEAQQDKSGLPNDRFSAERPEGSISTLTIQRTEQRDSAMYRCASSLAGSSYEQYFGPGTRLTVT.

This chain links TRBV13 with TRBJ2-5, with 9 nucleotides matching TRBD2. Trimming at V came to 5 bases and at J to 5 bases, leaving 9 bases not matched to a gene. The germline V gene has CDR1 PRHDT and CDR2 FYEKMQ (reference sequence). The CDR3 is 15 residues long. CDR3 in DNA: TGTGCCAGCAGCCCCCCGGAGAGCGGGAGGGAGACCCAGTACTTC. Its translation: CASSPPESGRETQYF.

The rearrangement links TRBV2 to TRBJ2-5, with D possibly TRBD1 on 5 matching bases. V lost 6 bases to trimming and J lost 5 bases, with 16 bases between them. The CDR3 is 14 amino acids. Germline values: CDR1 SNHLY, CDR2 FYNNEI. The CDR3 coding sequence is TGTGCCAGCAGCCCCTATTCAGGGTGGGAGACCCAGTACTTC. As protein: CASSPYSGWETQYF.

J is TRBJ1-2 and V is TRBV19; the D is unclear. The germline gives CDR1 LNHDA, CDR2 SQIVND (reference sequence). The CDR3 is 15 amino acids. With 0 bases removed from V and 4 bases from J, the gap between germline ends came to 12 bases. The CDR3 region has the DNA TGTGCCAGTAGTATAGATTTAGAGGAGCGCTATGGCTACACCTTC. Encoded protein: CASSIDLEERYGYTF.

The CDR3, as DNA: TGTGCCAGCAGCGTAGCTCAGGGACTAGCGGGGTCCACAGATACGCAGTATTTT. Residues: CASSVAQGLAGSTDTQYF. V and J are TRBV9 and TRBJ2-3; TRBD2 agrees at 13 bases. The CDR3 covers 18 residues. V lost 0 bases and J lost 2; bases outside the gene matches: 6. CDR1 SGDLS and CDR2 YYNGEE come from the germline V gene.

Comments on this clone: This sample includes further DNA sequences coding for the same CDR3. CDR3 in amino acids: CASSLGGANTEAFF. The CDR3 nucleotides are TGTGCCAGCAGTTTGGGGGGCGCGAACACTGAAGCTTTCTTT. The genes are TRBV27 and TRBJ1-1; tentatively, D is TRBD1 (6 bases). Trimming stripped 3 bases from V and 1 base from J, with 9 bases between. This CDR3 contains 14 residues. Germline V gene data show CDR1 as MNHEY and CDR2 as SMNVEV (reference sequence).

This clone showed up just once. The V and J genes are TRBV7-9 and TRBJ2-1; 7 bases map to TRBD2. V trimming: 5 bases; J trimming: 8 bases; junction bases outside the gene matches: 3. The CDR3 extends over 12 amino acids. Germline lookup yields CDR1 SEHNR and CDR2 FQNEAQ (reference sequence). The CDR3 reads CASSITSDEQFF. Written as DNA, the CDR3 is TGTGCCAGCAGCATCACTAGCGATGAGCAGTTCTTC.

CDR3 protein: CASSQDHRAPDTQYF. The CDR3 DNA sequence: TGTGCCAGCAGCCAAGATCACCGGGCCCCAGATACGCAGTATTTT. The J gene is TRBJ2-3, the V gene TRBV4-2; no definite D call. This CDR3 contains 15 residues. V was clipped by 0 bases and J by 4 bases, with 11 bases between them. Germline CDR1 reads LGHNA; CDR2 reads YNFKEQ.

The gene calls are TRBV5-6 and TRBJ1-2, with 10 bases that match TRBD1. Per germline, CDR1 SGHDT and CDR2 YYEEEE. The CDR3 is 17 residues long. V shed 4 bases, J shed 0 bases, and the junction held 9 bases outside the gene matches. CDR3 sequence reads: CASSIRDRGTTNYGYTF. The CDR3, as DNA: TGTGCCAGCAGCATCCGGGACAGGGGCACCACTAACTATGGCTACACCTTC.

The chain carries TRBV27 and TRBJ1-5, with 7 bases matching TRBD1. CDR1 MNHEY and CDR2 SMNVEV come from the germline V gene (reference sequence). The CDR3 has 15 amino acids. With 0 bases clipped from V and 5 bases from J, the junction kept 4 bases outside the gene matches. The CDR3 region has the DNA TGTGCCAGCAGTTTATCGGCAGGGGGATATCAGCCCCAGCATTTT. Encoded protein: CASSLSAGGYQPQHF.

The chain couples TRBV11-2 to TRBJ2-2; D unresolved. This CDR3 comprises 13 residues. V shed 5 bases and J shed 5 bases, with 9 bases lying between them. Germline CDR1 SGHAT, CDR2 FQNNGV. The CDR3 region has the DNA TGTGCCAGCAGCATCCAAGGGACCGGGGAGCTGTTTTTT. It translates to CASSIQGTGELFF.

This clone was picked up one time. V and J are TRBV28 and TRBJ1-2, with TRBD1 as a possible D gene (6 bases). The CDR3 spans 16 residues. Per the germline V gene, CDR1 is MDHEN and CDR2 is SYDVKM. V was clipped by 3 bases and J by 8 bases, with 22 bases between them. In DNA, the CDR3 is TGTGCCAGCAGTTTTACCTGGCGAACAGGGAATGACGGCTACACCTTC. It translates to CASSFTWRTGNDGYTF.

This clone has just one count. The chain uses TRBV4-2 and TRBJ1-1; D is perhaps TRBD1 (5 bases). This CDR3 is 17 amino acids long. Germline lookup yields CDR1 LGHNA and CDR2 YNFKEQ. The ends were cut back, 0 bases at V and 1 base at J, with 15 bases in the middle. CDR3 DNA sequence: TGTGCCAGCAGCCAAGAAGGGCGGGGTGGGGGGAACACTGAAGCTTTCTTT. This sequence encodes CASSQEGRGGGNTEAFF.

The chain recombines TRBV28 with TRBJ2-1; 8 positions match TRBD2. Germline CDR1 MDHEN, CDR2 SYDVKM. The CDR3 extends over 16 amino acids. V dropped 2 bases and J dropped 5; count of bases not matched to a gene: 8. The CDR3 nucleotides read TGTGCCAGCAGTTTAAGGATGGTTAGCGGGGACAATGAGCAGTTCTTC. Translating it yields CASSLRMVSGDNEQFF.

The rearrangement links TRBV28 to TRBJ1-2; 7 bases line up with TRBD1. V lost 5 bases and J lost 4; bases outside the gene matches: 7. The CDR3 covers 14 residues. Germline CDR1 MDHEN, CDR2 SYDVKM. CDR3 coding DNA: TGTGCCAGCAGTCCCACAGGGGTTGGCTATGGCTACACCTTC. This codes for CASSPTGVGYGYTF.

The chain is built from TRBV10-3 and TRBJ2-7; tentatively, D is TRBD2 (5 bases). The CDR3 length is 12 residues. Trimming took off 5 bases at V and 4 bases at J, with 9 bases between the two ends. Per germline, CDR1 ENHRY and CDR2 SYGVKD. The CDR3 DNA reads TGTGCCATCAGTTCTAGCCGATACGAGCAGTACTTC. This encodes CAISSSRYEQYF.

CDR3 nucleotides: TGTGCCAGCAGCTTGGGGATGGGATACGAGCAGTACTTC. It codes for CASSLGMGYEQYF. The V and J genes are TRBV7-6 and TRBJ2-7, with no clear D. V was pared by 3 bases and J by 4 bases, with 10 bases between. This CDR3 spans 13 amino acids. The germline CDR1 and CDR2 sequences are SGHVS and FNYEAQ.

This clone appeared once. The chain has TRBV13 and TRBJ2-3, with 9 bases lining up with TRBD2. Per the germline V gene, CDR1 is PRHDT and CDR2 is FYEKMQ (reference sequence). The CDR3 runs 15 residues. Unmatched junction bases numbered 6, after V lost 5 bases and J lost 3 bases. Written as DNA, the CDR3 is TGTGCCAGCAGCCTTAGCGGGAGTGTGACAGATACGCAGTATTTT. Residues: CASSLSGSVTDTQYF. Based on the CDR3 plus reference TRBV13 and TRBJ2-3, the full variable domain is AAGVIQSPRHLIKEKRETATLKCYPIPRHDTVYWYQQGPGQDPQFLISFYEKMQSDKGSIPDRFSAQQFSDYHSELNMSSLELGDSALYFCASSLSGSVTDTQYFGPGTRLTVL.

J is TRBJ1-1 and V is TRBV11-2; tentative D call: TRBD1 (5 bases). Germline-derived CDR1 and CDR2 are SGHAT and FQNNGV. The CDR3 runs to 15 residues. The V and J ends lost 0 bases and 4 bases respectively, with 12 bases between them. CDR3 protein: CASSLEGGGSTEAFF. The CDR3 nucleotides read TGTGCCAGCAGCTTAGAGGGGGGGGGATCCACTGAAGCTTTCTTT.

In its sample, this clone was seen once. V is TRBV6-5 and J is TRBJ2-7; 9 bases are shared with TRBD1. CDR1 is MNHEY, CDR2 SVGAGI, per germline. CDR3 size: 13 residues. Trimming at V came to 6 bases and at J to 3 bases, leaving 3 bases not matched to a gene. In DNA form, the CDR3 reads TGTGCCAGCAGGGACAGGGGAAACTACGAGCAGTACTTC. It specifies CASRDRGNYEQYF.

CDR3 DNA sequence: TGTGCCAGCAGCTTTGTAGAGACAGGGGGCTATGGCTACACCTTC. Protein product: CASSFVETGGYGYTF. The V call is TRBV7-9, the J call TRBJ1-2; 9 nucleotides line up with TRBD1. The germline gives CDR1 SEHNR, CDR2 FQNEAQ (reference sequence). The ends lost 3 bases at V and 4 bases at J; junction bases unmatched: 6. The CDR3 contains 15 residues.

With regard to this clone: This specimen includes other DNA sequences encoding the same CDR3. The chain uses TRBV19 and TRBJ2-7; TRBD1 matches at 9 bases. Germline assignment: CDR1 LNHDA and CDR2 SQIVND (reference sequence). This CDR3 is 14 amino acids long. The J segment lost 1 base and the V segment lost 5 bases, leaving 3 bases of the junction unmatched. CDR3 sequence (DNA): TGTGCCAGTAGTGCCGGACAGGGGTCCTACGAGCAGTACTTC. It yields the protein CASSAGQGSYEQYF.